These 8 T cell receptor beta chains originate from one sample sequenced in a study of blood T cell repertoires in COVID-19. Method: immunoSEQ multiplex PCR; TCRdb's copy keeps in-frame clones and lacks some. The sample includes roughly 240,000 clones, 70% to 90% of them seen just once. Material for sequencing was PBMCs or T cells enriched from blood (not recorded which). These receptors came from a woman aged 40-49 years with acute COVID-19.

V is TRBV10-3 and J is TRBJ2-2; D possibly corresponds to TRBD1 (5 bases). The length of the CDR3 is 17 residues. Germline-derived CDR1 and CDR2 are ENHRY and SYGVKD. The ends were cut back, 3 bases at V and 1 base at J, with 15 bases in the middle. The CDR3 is CAISELGPSMNTGELFF. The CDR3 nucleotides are TGTGCCATCAGTGAATTGGGGCCTTCGATGAACACCGGGGAGCTGTTTTTT.

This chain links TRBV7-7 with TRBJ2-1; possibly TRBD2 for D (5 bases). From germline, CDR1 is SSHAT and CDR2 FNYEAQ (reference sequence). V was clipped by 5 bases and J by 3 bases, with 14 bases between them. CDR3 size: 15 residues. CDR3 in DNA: TGTGCCAGCAGCCCCCACGGTGGAGGCTACAATGAGCAGTTCTTC. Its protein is CASSPHGGGYNEQFF.

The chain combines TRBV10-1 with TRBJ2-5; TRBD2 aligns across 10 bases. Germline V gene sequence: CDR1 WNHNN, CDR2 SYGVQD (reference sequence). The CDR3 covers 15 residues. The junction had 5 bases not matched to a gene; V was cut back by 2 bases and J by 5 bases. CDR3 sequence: CASSEQRGGQETQYF. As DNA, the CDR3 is TGCGCCAGCAGTGAGCAGCGGGGGGGGCAGGAGACCCAGTACTTC.

As DNA, the CDR3 is TGTGCCAGCAGCGCCGGGGGGCAGGGAGAGACCCAGTACTTC. Its translation: CASSAGGQGETQYF. The V gene is TRBV9, the J gene TRBJ2-5; maybe TRBD2 (7 bases). The CDR3 sequence is 14 residues long. Trimming shortened V by 3 bases and J by 4 bases, and 13 bases separated the two germline ends. The germline gives CDR1 SGDLS, CDR2 YYNGEE.

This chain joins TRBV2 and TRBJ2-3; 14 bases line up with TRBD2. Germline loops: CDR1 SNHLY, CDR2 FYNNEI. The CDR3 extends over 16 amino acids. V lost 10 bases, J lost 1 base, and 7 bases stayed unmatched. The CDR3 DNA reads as TGTGCCACCTCCACGGGACTAGCGGGGGGCACAGATACGCAGTATTTT. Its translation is CATSTGLAGGTDTQYF.

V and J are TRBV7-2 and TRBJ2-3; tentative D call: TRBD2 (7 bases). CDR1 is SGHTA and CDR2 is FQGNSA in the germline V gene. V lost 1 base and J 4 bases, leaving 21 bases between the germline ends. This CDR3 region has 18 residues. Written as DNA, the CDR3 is TGTGCCAGCAGCTTAGGGGTCGGCGGGGGCCGTCCCCCAGATACGCAGTATTTT. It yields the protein CASSLGVGGGRPPDTQYF.

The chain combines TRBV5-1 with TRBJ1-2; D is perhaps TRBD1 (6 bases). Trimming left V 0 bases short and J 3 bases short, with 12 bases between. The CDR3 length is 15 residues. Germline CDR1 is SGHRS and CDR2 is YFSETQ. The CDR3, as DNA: TGCGCCAGCAGCTTGGCCACAGGGCCTGACTATGGCTACACCTTC. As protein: CASSLATGPDYGYTF.

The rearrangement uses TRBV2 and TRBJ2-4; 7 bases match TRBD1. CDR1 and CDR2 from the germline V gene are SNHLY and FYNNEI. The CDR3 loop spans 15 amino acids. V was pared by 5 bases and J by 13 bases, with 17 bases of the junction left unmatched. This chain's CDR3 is CASSFRDPRTGLQYF. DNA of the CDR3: TGTGCCAGCAGTTTTAGGGACCCCCGGACAGGCTTACAGTACTTC. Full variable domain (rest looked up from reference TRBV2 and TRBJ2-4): EPEVTQTPSHQVTQMGQEVILRCVPISNHLYFYWYRQILGQKVEFLVSFYNNEISEKSEIFDDQFSVERPDGSNFTLKIRSTKLEDSAMYFCASSFRDPRTGLQYFGAGTRLSVL.